Here is one TCR beta chain with its context. The sample originates from a study of Ad26.COV2.S vaccination and SARS-CoV-2 variants. The V segment lost 4 bases and the J segment 4 bases; nucleotides outside the gene matches: 4. The germline V gene encodes CDR1 SGDLS and CDR2 YYNGEE. The CDR3 length is 14 residues. As for treatment: roughly 19 received Ad26.COV2.S at low or high dose, single or two shots; about 5 received placebo; per-sample allocation not given. Collection of the samples took place on day 63 after the first injection of vaccine or placebo. The table came from immunoSEQ multiplex PCR; TCRdb's copy has only in-frame clones and leaves some out. The table shows about 390,000 clones, with approximately 86% occurring only once.

Sequences were derived from peripheral blood, sampled in a trial of Ad26.COV2.S vaccine versus placebo. The TCR comes from a person aged 18-65 years who received the Ad26.COV2.S COVID-19 vaccine or a placebo. The J gene is TRBJ2-1, the V gene TRBV9; TRBD1 matches at 8 bases. The CDR3 region is CASSPWTGYNEQFF. CDR3 nucleotides: TGTGCCAGCAGCCCTTGGACAGGGTACAATGAGCAGTTCTTC.